Here is one TCR beta chain with its context. The antigen is undetermined. The CDR3 is 14 amino acids. V was clipped by 1 base and J by 4 bases, with 9 bases between them. The V gene's germline CDR1 is SGHNT and CDR2 YENEEA. This table comes from immunoSEQ multiplex PCR, and its TCRdb copy is limited to in-frame clones, with some not included. In the table there are 30,000 to 45,000 clones, 80% to 90% of which are singletons. Time point here: naive CD8 control sorted from an acute-time-point sample. These data originate in a study of CD8 T cells in acute hepatitis C reinfection. Findings and caveats of the study: NS3-1073 specific repertoires were highly diverse across all groups. NS3-1073 specific cells were too rare to sort at chronic follow-up. One of thirteen outcome-independent public clonotypes used V04-02/J02-02.

The chain is built from TRBV11-3 and TRBJ2-3; no clear D. The receptor comes from a woman younger than 35 who spontaneously cleared hepatitis C infection. Sequenced: naive CD8+ T cells from PBMCs. The CDR3 region has the DNA TGTGCCAGCAGCTTAGTATACCCGCCAGATACGCAGTATTTT. It is translated as CASSLVYPPDTQYF. The complete variable domain, with remaining parts taken from reference TRBV11-3 and TRBJ2-3, reads EAGVVQSPRYKIIEKKQPVAFWCNPISGHNTLYWYLQNLGQGPELLIRYENEEAVDDSQLPKDRFSAERLKGVDSTLKIQPAELGDSAVYLCASSLVYPPDTQYFGPGTRLTVL.